A single sample gave rise to the 23 T cell receptor beta chains below, sequenced in a study of blood T cell repertoires in COVID-19. TCRdb's copy holds only in-frame clones and misses some; the assay was immunoSEQ multiplex PCR. This sample yields roughly 260,000 clones, of which roughly nine tenths are seen a single time; roughly 9.8% belongs to the top ten. The sequencing sample was made of peripheral blood. The receptors stem from a man aged 40-49 years who had recovered from COVID-19.

V usage is TRBV27 and J usage is TRBJ2-2; 11 positions agree with TRBD2. In germline, CDR1 is MNHEY, CDR2 SMNVEV (reference sequence). Losses at the gene ends were 3 bases for V and 7 bases for J; bases not matched to a gene: 10. This CDR3 has 17 amino acids. The CDR3 loop is CASSFLTSGTAHGELFF. CDR3 DNA: TGTGCCAGCAGTTTCTTGACTAGCGGGACAGCCCACGGGGAGCTGTTTTTT.

This clone was counted a single time. The CDR3 DNA is TGCAGCGTTGAAGGGAGGTACTATGAGCAGTTCTTC. Its protein product is CSVEGRYYEQFF. The V gene is TRBV29-1, the J gene TRBJ2-1, with D possibly being TRBD2 (5 bases). Germline CDR1 and CDR2: SQVTM and ANQGSEA. The CDR3 sequence is 12 residues long. V was clipped by 1 base and J by 8 bases, with 9 bases between them.

CDR3 DNA sequence: TGTGCCAGCAGGCAGGGTACAGATACGCAGTATTTT. It codes for CASRQGTDTQYF. The V call is TRBV7-2, the J call TRBJ2-3; tentative D call: TRBD1 (5 bases). Germline CDR1 is SGHTA and CDR2 is FQGNSA. V lost 6 bases and J 3 bases, leaving 7 bases between the germline ends. CDR3 size: 12 residues.

The rearrangement links TRBV5-8 to TRBJ2-5; 8 bases are shared with TRBD2. V dropped 0 bases and J dropped 5; count of bases not matched to a gene: 12. The CDR3 sequence is 17 residues long. The germline V gene has CDR1 SGHTS and CDR2 YDEGEE. The chain's CDR3 is CASSLGRGTSVRETQYF. The CDR3 region has the DNA TGTGCCAGCAGCTTGGGGCGAGGGACTAGTGTTCGGGAGACCCAGTACTTC.

This chain joins TRBV11-2 and TRBJ2-3, with 10 bases matching TRBD1. CDR3 length: 17 amino acids. The V segment lost 5 bases and the J segment 1 base; nucleotides outside the gene matches: 9. Germline V gene sequence: CDR1 SGHAT, CDR2 FQNNGV. This chain's CDR3 is CASSTPDRGSGTDTQYF. The CDR3 DNA reads TGTGCCAGCAGCACGCCGGACAGGGGGAGCGGCACAGATACGCAGTATTTT.

This clone was counted only a few times. The rearrangement links TRBV4-2 to TRBJ1-1; 7 nucleotides match TRBD1. CDR1 is LGHNA, CDR2 YNFKEQ, per germline. This CDR3 spans 17 amino acids. V shed 4 bases, J shed 1 base, and the junction held 12 bases outside the gene matches. CDR3 loop: CASSRESVQGRNTEAFF. The CDR3 nucleotides read TGTGCCAGCAGCCGGGAATCCGTACAGGGGAGGAACACTGAAGCTTTCTTT.

The J gene is TRBJ2-7, the V gene TRBV7-9, with a tentative D call TRBD1 (5 bases). CDR3 length equals 15 residues. With 1 base removed from V and 4 bases from J, the gap between germline ends came to 14 bases. From germline, CDR1 is SEHNR and CDR2 FQNEAQ (reference sequence). The CDR3 loop reads CASSLGLLRVYEQYF. In nucleotides, the CDR3 is TGTGCCAGCAGCTTAGGACTGCTCAGGGTATACGAGCAGTACTTC.

The chain employs TRBV30 and TRBJ2-1; TRBD2 matches at 11 bases. CDR1 is GTSNPN and CDR2 is SVGIG in the germline V gene (reference sequence). This CDR3 comprises 15 residues. Trimming at V came to 2 bases and at J to 2 bases, leaving 2 bases not matched to a gene. This CDR3 reads CAWSWTSGPYNEQFF. The CDR3 coding sequence is TGTGCCTGGAGTTGGACTAGCGGGCCCTACAATGAGCAGTTCTTC.

CDR3 loop: CASSPLTSGRKGGELFF. As DNA, the CDR3 is TGTGCCAGCAGCCCCCTCACTAGCGGGAGGAAGGGCGGGGAGCTGTTTTTT. The chain links TRBV9 to TRBJ2-2; TRBD2 matches 12 bases. V lost 4 bases and J lost 7; bases outside the gene matches: 11. The germline CDR1 and CDR2 sequences are SGDLS and YYNGEE. The CDR3 runs to 17 residues.

V gene TRBV7-2 combines with J gene TRBJ2-1, with D tentatively TRBD1 (6 bases). Germline CDR1 and CDR2: SGHTA and FQGNSA. The V gene lost 0 bases and the J gene lost 7 bases, with 7 bases spanning the gap. The CDR3 consists of 13 residues. CDR3 coding DNA: TGTGCCAGCAGCTTAGCCCAGGGGAATGAGCAGTTCTTC. Protein sequence: CASSLAQGNEQFF.

This chain connects TRBV10-3 to TRBJ2-7, with 15 nucleotides matching TRBD2. The CDR3 has 16 residues. Trimming at V came to 6 bases and at J to 2 bases, leaving 5 bases not matched to a gene. Germline CDR1 is ENHRY and CDR2 is SYGVKD. CDR3 protein: CAISGTSGGTTYEQYF. CDR3 DNA sequence: TGTGCCATCAGCGGGACTAGCGGGGGGACCACCTACGAGCAGTACTTC.

The rearrangement uses TRBV9 and TRBJ2-7; the match to TRBD2 covers 12 bases. The ends lost 0 bases at V and 4 bases at J; junction bases unmatched: 2. The CDR3 contains 15 residues. Germline CDR1 reads SGDLS; CDR2 reads YYNGEE. The CDR3 DNA reads as TGTGCCAGCAGCGTAGCCCTAGCGGGAGGGTACGAGCAGTACTTC. Encoded protein: CASSVALAGGYEQYF.

Only one count was recorded for this clone. The chain uses TRBV27 and TRBJ2-1, with D unresolved. The CDR3 sequence is 17 residues long. CDR1 is MNHEY, CDR2 SMNVEV, per germline (reference sequence). V was clipped by 0 bases and J by 6 bases, with 18 bases between them. The DNA for the CDR3 is TGTGCCAGCAGTTTATCGGCGGCGCTAGTAATTATCAATGAGCAGTTCTTC. Protein: CASSLSAALVIINEQFF.

The genes are TRBV30 and TRBJ2-7; D is perhaps TRBD1 (5 bases). The CDR3 length is 12 residues. The ends were cut back, 7 bases at V and 7 bases at J, with 17 bases in the middle. Germline V gene lookup returns CDR1 GTSNPN and CDR2 SVGIG (reference sequence). In DNA form, the CDR3 reads TGTGCCTACAGGACCTCTCCCGGTGAGCAGTACTTC. As protein: CAYRTSPGEQYF.

The genes are TRBV6-1 and TRBJ2-1; 7 bases agree with TRBD1. Trimming at V came to 4 bases and at J to 4 bases, leaving 10 bases not matched to a gene. Germline V gene sequence: CDR1 MNHNS, CDR2 SASEGT. The CDR3 is made up of 16 amino acids. The CDR3 here is CASSASPGQLYNEQFF. The CDR3 DNA is TGTGCCAGCAGTGCGTCGCCGGGACAGCTTTACAATGAGCAGTTCTTC.

The chain has TRBV12-5 and TRBJ1-3, with a tentative D call TRBD1 (5 bases). V was shortened by 1 base and J by 4 bases, with 11 bases between the two germline ends. The CDR3 runs to 15 residues. From germline, CDR1 is LGHNT and CDR2 FRNRAP. The DNA for the CDR3 is TGTGCTAGTGGTTTGGGAGCAGGGAACGGAAACACCATATATTTT. Protein: CASGLGAGNGNTIYF.

The V gene is TRBV7-9, the J gene TRBJ2-3; 8 bases are a match to TRBD2. Trimming took 1 base from V and 6 from J; bases not matched to a gene: 6. Germline V gene sequence: CDR1 SEHNR, CDR2 FQNEAQ (reference sequence). CDR3 length: 15 residues. The CDR3 nucleotides are TGTGCCAGCAGCTTAGTTGGGACTAGTCGCGATACGCAGTATTTT. Its protein is CASSLVGTSRDTQYF.

The table lists this clone with a count of one. The chain carries TRBV12-3 or TRBV12-4 and TRBJ2-3; the D gene is possibly TRBD1 (5 bases). Trimming stripped 8 bases from V and 6 bases from J, with 12 bases between. The CDR3 spans 12 residues. The CDR3 protein is CASQGSADTQYF. CDR3 nucleotides: TGTGCCAGCCAGGGTTCGGCCGATACGCAGTATTTT.

V and J are TRBV7-8 and TRBJ1-2; D gene ambiguous. Trimming shortened V by 3 bases and J by 2 bases, and 10 bases separated the two germline ends. CDR3 length: 14 amino acids. Germline V gives CDR1 SGHVS, CDR2 FQNEAQ. The CDR3 loop reads CASSFPGLNYGYTF. Written as DNA, the CDR3 is TGTGCCAGCAGCTTTCCGGGTTTGAACTATGGCTACACCTTC.

This rearrangement joins TRBV3-1 (or the pseudogene TRBV3-2) to TRBJ2-3; TRBD2 aligns across 14 bases. The CDR3 spans 19 residues. The germline V gene encodes CDR1 LGHDT and CDR2 YNNKEL (reference sequence). The ends lost 2 bases at V and 3 bases at J; junction bases unmatched: 10. The CDR3 loop is CASSQLRLAGGAQTDTQYF. The CDR3, as DNA: TGTGCCAGCAGCCAACTGAGACTAGCGGGGGGGGCCCAAACAGATACGCAGTATTTT.

The J gene is TRBJ1-5, the V gene TRBV30; D gene ambiguous. Germline V CDR1 and CDR2: GTSNPN, SVGIG (reference sequence). Trimming cost V 5 bases and J 5 bases, with 10 bases left between them. There are 12 residues in the CDR3. The CDR3 is CAWGGEDQPQHF. In DNA form, the CDR3 reads TGTGCCTGGGGTGGTGAGGATCAGCCCCAGCATTTT.

Only a few counts were recorded for this clone. The chain has TRBV28 and TRBJ1-5; D is possibly TRBD1 (6 bases). Trimming took off 9 bases at V and 2 bases at J, with 8 bases between the two ends. Per the germline V gene, CDR1 is MDHEN and CDR2 is SYDVKM. The length of the CDR3 is 12 residues. CDR3 loop: CASSGGNQPQHF. CDR3 bases: TGTGCCAGTTCAGGGGGCAATCAGCCCCAGCATTTT.

The chain links TRBV13 to TRBJ2-3, with D hard to call. Trimming took 5 bases from V and 4 from J, leaving 10 bases between them. Per germline, CDR1 PRHDT and CDR2 FYEKMQ (reference sequence). The CDR3 extends over 13 amino acids. The CDR3 sequence is CASSPVVSDTQYF. The CDR3 nucleotides are TGTGCCAGCAGCCCCGTCGTATCAGATACGCAGTATTTT. Combining the CDR3 with reference TRBV13 and TRBJ2-3 gives the whole variable domain AAGVIQSPRHLIKEKRETATLKCYPIPRHDTVYWYQQGPGQDPQFLISFYEKMQSDKGSIPDRFSAQQFSDYHSELNMSSLELGDSALYFCASSPVVSDTQYFGPGTRLTVL.